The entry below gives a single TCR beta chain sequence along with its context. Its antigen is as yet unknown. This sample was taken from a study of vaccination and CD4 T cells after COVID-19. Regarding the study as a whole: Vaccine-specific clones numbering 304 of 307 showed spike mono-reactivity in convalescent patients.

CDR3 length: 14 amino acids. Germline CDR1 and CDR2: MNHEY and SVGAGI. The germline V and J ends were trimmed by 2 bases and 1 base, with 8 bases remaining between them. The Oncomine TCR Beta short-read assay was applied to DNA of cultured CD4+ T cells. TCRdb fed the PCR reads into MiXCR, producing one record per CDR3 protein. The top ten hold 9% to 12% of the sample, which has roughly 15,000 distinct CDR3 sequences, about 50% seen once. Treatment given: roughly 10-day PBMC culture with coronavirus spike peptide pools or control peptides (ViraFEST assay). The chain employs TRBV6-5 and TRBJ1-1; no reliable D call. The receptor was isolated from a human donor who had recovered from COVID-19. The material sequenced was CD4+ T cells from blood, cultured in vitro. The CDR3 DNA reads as TGTGCCAGCAGTTACGCAGACGAGAACACTGAAGCTTTCTTT. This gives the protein CASSYADENTEAFF.